Below, 20 T cell receptor beta chains from the same sample are listed, as sequenced in a study of shared clonotypes between healthy human individuals. Libraries were prepared by immunoSEQ multiplex PCR; TCRdb keeps only in-frame clonotypes and omits some of them. This sample has 530,000 or so clones; nearly 80% occur once, and the top ten carry approximately 13%. Sequencing input: PBMCs. These receptors originate from a woman in her forties in good health. Some clones in this sample may be carry-over from other donors' samples.

CDR3 residues: CASSRRDSAADTQYF. The CDR3 coding sequence is TGTGCCAGCAGCAGACGGGACAGTGCCGCAGATACGCAGTATTTT. The chain uses TRBV7-9 and TRBJ2-3; TRBD1 aligns across 7 bases. This CDR3 is 15 amino acids long. Germline V gene sequence: CDR1 SEHNR, CDR2 FQNEAQ (reference sequence). The junction had 9 bases not matched to a gene; V was cut back by 5 bases and J by 4 bases.

The V and J genes are TRBV5-5 and TRBJ2-3, with TRBD2 identical over 11 bases. This CDR3 is 16 amino acids long. The trim removed 4 bases at V and 0 bases at J, leaving 4 bases unmatched. Germline V gene data show CDR1 as SGHKS and CDR2 as YYEKEE (reference sequence). CDR3 amino acids: CASSTGLAASTDTQYF. CDR3 in DNA: TGTGCCAGCAGCACGGGACTAGCGGCTAGCACAGATACGCAGTATTTT.

This chain connects TRBV4-3 to TRBJ1-1; perhaps TRBD1 as D (6 bases). This CDR3 region has 13 residues. The germline CDR1 and CDR2 sequences are LGHNA and YSLEER. The V gene lost 1 base and the J gene lost 5 bases, with 8 bases spanning the gap. CDR3 in amino acids: CASSQGRGTEAFF. In DNA, the CDR3 is TGCGCCAGCAGCCAAGGCAGGGGAACTGAAGCTTTCTTT.

The V and J genes are TRBV18 and TRBJ2-7; 8 positions agree with TRBD2. This CDR3 contains 17 residues. CDR1 is KGHSH, CDR2 LQKENI, per germline. J gave up 5 bases and V 0 bases, and 12 bases lay outside the gene matches. The CDR3 sequence: CASSPPSLAGGKHEQYF. The CDR3 coding sequence is TGTGCCAGCTCACCACCGTCACTGGCGGGAGGAAAACACGAGCAGTACTTC.

This clone was observed a single time. The chain carries TRBV28 and TRBJ1-1; 7 bases are shared with TRBD1. The J segment lost 5 bases and the V segment lost 5 bases, leaving 11 bases of the junction unmatched. This CDR3 is built from 15 residues. CDR1 and CDR2 (germline): MDHEN, SYDVKM. CDR3 sequence: CASSALTGWGTEAFF. CDR3 sequence (DNA): TGTGCCAGCAGTGCTCTGACAGGGTGGGGAACTGAAGCTTTCTTT. The full variable domain, rest sourced from reference TRBV28 and TRBJ1-1, is DVKVTQSSRYLVKRTGEKVFLECVQDMDHENMFWYRQDPGLGLRLIYFSYDVKMKEKGDIPEGYSVSREKKERFSLILESASTNQTSMYLCASSALTGWGTEAFFGQGTRLTVV.

This chain connects TRBV27 to TRBJ1-6; D gene uncertain. Germline V lookup: CDR1 MNHEY, CDR2 SMNVEV (reference sequence). Trimming stripped 2 bases from V and 7 bases from J, with 6 bases between. The CDR3 spans 13 residues. The CDR3 here is CASSLRYNSPLHF. CDR3 coding DNA: TGTGCCAGCAGTTTACGGTACAATTCACCCCTCCACTTT.

The genes are TRBV6-1 and TRBJ1-2, with 8 bases aligning to TRBD1. This CDR3 is built from 16 residues. Germline CDR1 MNHNS, CDR2 SASEGT. Trimming cost V 0 bases and J 5 bases; bases outside gene matches: 8. The CDR3 DNA follows: TGTGCCAGCAGTGAAGCTAGGACAGGGACAGATTATGGCTACACCTTC. Its protein is CASSEARTGTDYGYTF.

The chain couples TRBV7-6 to TRBJ2-2; tentatively, D is TRBD1 or TRBD2 (5 bases each). CDR3 length: 15 amino acids. Germline V gene sequence: CDR1 SGHVS, CDR2 FNYEAQ. Trimming shortened V by 4 bases and J by 1 base, and 10 bases separated the two germline ends. In nucleotides, the CDR3 is TGTGCCAGCAGCTACCGTGGGGGGAACACCGGGGAGCTGTTTTTT. This sequence encodes CASSYRGGNTGELFF.

This chain uses TRBV6-1 with TRBJ1-5; D is perhaps TRBD1 (6 bases). CDR3 size: 17 residues. The germline gives CDR1 MNHNS, CDR2 SASEGT. Deletions cut 4 bases from V and 1 base from J, with 17 bases between. The CDR3 reads CASSGVGDKISNQPQHF. In DNA, the CDR3 is TGTGCCAGCAGTGGGGTAGGGGACAAGATAAGCAATCAGCCCCAGCATTTT.

The chain uses TRBV30 and TRBJ1-1; possible D gene TRBD1, 5 bases. CDR1 and CDR2 from the germline V gene are GTSNPN and SVGIG (reference sequence). Trimming pared 2 bases from V and 8 bases from J, leaving 9 bases between. This CDR3 region has 11 residues. In nucleotides, the CDR3 is TGTGCCTGGAGTTTGACAGCGGAAGCTTTCTTT. Encoded protein: CAWSLTAEAFF.

This clone came up a few times. The rearrangement links TRBV7-3 to TRBJ2-5, with a possible D match to TRBD1 (7 bases). CDR3 length equals 13 residues. Germline CDR1 reads SGHTA; CDR2 reads FQGTGA. V was clipped by 4 bases and J by 6 bases, with 12 bases between them. CDR3 bases: TGTGCCAGCAGCTACAGGGGAGGTCAGACCCAGTACTTC. Protein sequence: CASSYRGGQTQYF.

The chain is built from TRBV14 and TRBJ1-2, with D unresolved. The length of the CDR3 is 13 residues. Germline V gene data show CDR1 as SGHDN and CDR2 as FVKESK. The V end lost 1 base, the J end lost 2 bases, and 5 bases lay between the germline ends. CDR3 sequence (DNA): TGTGCCAGCAGCCAAGGTTACAACTATGGCTACACCTTC. Translating gives CASSQGYNYGYTF.

The CDR3 nucleotides read TGTGCCAGCTCACCTACTAGCGGGGGGTCCTACAATGAGCAGTTCTTC. Its protein product is CASSPTSGGSYNEQFF. The chain combines TRBV18 with TRBJ2-1, with TRBD2 matching over 12 bases. The trim removed 3 bases at V and 1 base at J, leaving 1 base unmatched. Germline CDR1 and CDR2: KGHSH and LQKENI. This CDR3 spans 16 amino acids.

The genes are TRBV5-8 and TRBJ2-6; D is perhaps TRBD1 (6 bases). V was cut by 1 base and J by 4 bases, with 9 bases left in between. The CDR3 is 15 residues long. The germline gives CDR1 SGHTS, CDR2 YDEGEE. As DNA, the CDR3 is TGTGCCAGCAGCTTGACAGGGACGGGGGCCAACGTCCTGACTTTC. Protein sequence: CASSLTGTGANVLTF.

The rearrangement links TRBV9 to TRBJ2-6; the D is unclear. Germline CDR1 is SGDLS and CDR2 is YYNGEE. This CDR3 contains 14 residues. V lost 2 bases and J 0 bases, leaving 3 bases between the germline ends. CDR3 in DNA: TGTGCCAGCAGCGTGGACTCTGGGGCCAACGTCCTGACTTTC. It specifies CASSVDSGANVLTF.

The genes are TRBV5-1 and TRBJ1-2, with TRBD1 matching 9 bases. The germline gives CDR1 SGHRS, CDR2 YFSETQ. The CDR3 is 14 amino acids. Trimming removed 5 bases from V and 4 bases from J; junction bases left unmatched: 6. The CDR3 region is CASRQGALGYGYTF. The DNA for the CDR3 is TGCGCCAGCAGACAGGGGGCGCTGGGCTATGGCTACACCTTC.

This clone came up a few times. The chain uses TRBV5-5 and TRBJ1-1; unclear D gene. V lost 1 base and J 5 bases, leaving 9 bases between the germline ends. The CDR3 contains 13 residues. Germline V lookup: CDR1 SGHKS, CDR2 YYEKEE (reference sequence). The CDR3 DNA is TGTGCCAGCAGCTTGTCATACGGGACTGAAGCTTTCTTT. Protein: CASSLSYGTEAFF.

The chain couples TRBV28 to TRBJ2-3; D is possibly TRBD2 (5 bases). CDR1 and CDR2 from the germline V gene are MDHEN and SYDVKM. CDR3 size: 16 residues. V was trimmed by 6 bases and J by 0 bases, leaving 16 bases between them. The CDR3 here is CASSLSASTSTDTQYF. CDR3 nucleotide sequence: TGTGCCAGCAGCCTTTCGGCTAGCACTAGCACAGATACGCAGTATTTT.

The genes are TRBV5-4 and TRBJ2-2; D ambiguous. Germline values: CDR1 SGHNT, CDR2 YYREEE (reference sequence). Trimming shortened V by 3 bases and J by 2 bases, and 11 bases separated the two germline ends. This CDR3 is 15 amino acids long. The CDR3 loop is CASSSRVFNTGELFF. CDR3 coding DNA: TGTGCCAGCAGCTCCCGGGTGTTCAACACCGGGGAGCTGTTTTTT. The full variable domain, completed using reference TRBV5-4 and TRBJ2-2, is ETGVTQSPTHLIKTRGQQVTLRCSSQSGHNTVSWYQQALGQGPQFIFQYYREEENGRGNFPPRFSGLQFPNYSSELNVNALELDDSALYLCASSSRVFNTGELFFGEGSRLTVL.

The rearrangement joins TRBV29-1 to TRBJ2-1, with 9 nucleotides matching TRBD2. With V trimmed by 0 bases and J by 5 bases, 14 bases remained unmatched. CDR3 length: 18 amino acids. Germline CDR1 reads SQVTM; CDR2 reads ANQGSEA. CDR3 DNA: TGCAGCGTTGAAGATACTCGGTCGGCTAGCGGGAAACACAATGAGCAGTTCTTC. This encodes CSVEDTRSASGKHNEQFF.